This entry concerns a single T cell receptor beta chain. The antigen is unknown. The record originates from a study of beta chain features in type 1 diabetes. Looking at the study overall: Researchers looked at some 99 million sorted cells across all samples. Study findings and constraints: There was no resolution here of whether HLA type influences TCRB rearrangement. A moderate, significant TCRB CDR3 shortening appeared in type 1 diabetes across four CD4+ subsets. Because the template was cDNA, high-expressing cells might be over-represented.

The authors obtained over 98% purity in all sorted populations. V lost 4 bases, J lost 2 bases, and 19 bases lay in between. From germline, CDR1 is SGDLS and CDR2 YYNGEE. This CDR3 is 18 amino acids long. The sequenced template was cDNA made from the entire isolated RNA. Profiled with immunoSEQ multiplex PCR; TCRdb holds only in-frame clones, not every one. The table lists under 300,000 clones, 16% of them singletons. The chain joins TRBV9 to TRBJ2-6; D is tentatively TRBD1 or TRBD2 (5 bases each). Source material: naive CD4+ T cells from blood. This TCR was recovered from a young man with type 1 diabetes. The chain's CDR3 is CASSNRDGHVAGANVLTF. DNA for the CDR3: TGTGCCAGCAGCAACCGGGACGGACACGTAGCTGGGGCCAACGTCCTGACTTTC.